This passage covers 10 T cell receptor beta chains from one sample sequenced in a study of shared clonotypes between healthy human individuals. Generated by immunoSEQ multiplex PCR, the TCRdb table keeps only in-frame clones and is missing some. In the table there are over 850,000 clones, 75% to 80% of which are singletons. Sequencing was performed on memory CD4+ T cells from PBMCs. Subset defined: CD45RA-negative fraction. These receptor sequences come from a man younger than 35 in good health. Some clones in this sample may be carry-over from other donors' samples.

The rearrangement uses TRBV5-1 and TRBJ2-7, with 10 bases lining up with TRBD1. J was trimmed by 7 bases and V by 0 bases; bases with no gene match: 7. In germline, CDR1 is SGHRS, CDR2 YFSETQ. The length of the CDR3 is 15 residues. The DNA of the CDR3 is TGCGCCAGCAGCTTGGCCGGGACAGGGGAAGAAGAGCAGTACTTC. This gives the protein CASSLAGTGEEEQYF.

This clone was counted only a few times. The CDR3 loop reads CASSRGLAGSYEQYF. CDR3 nucleotide sequence: TGTGCCAGCAGCAGGGGACTAGCGGGATCCTACGAGCAGTACTTC. The genes are TRBV5-4 and TRBJ2-7, with 13 bases fitting TRBD2. CDR1 is SGHNT, CDR2 YYREEE, per germline (reference sequence). The V gene end was trimmed by 4 bases and the J gene end by 1 base; junction bases not matched to a gene: 2. The length of the CDR3 is 15 residues.

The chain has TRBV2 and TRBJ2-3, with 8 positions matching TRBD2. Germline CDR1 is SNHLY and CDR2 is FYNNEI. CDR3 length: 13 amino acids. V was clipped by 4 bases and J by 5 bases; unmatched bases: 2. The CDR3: CASSGLALDTQYF. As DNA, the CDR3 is TGTGCCAGCAGTGGACTAGCGTTAGATACGCAGTATTTT.

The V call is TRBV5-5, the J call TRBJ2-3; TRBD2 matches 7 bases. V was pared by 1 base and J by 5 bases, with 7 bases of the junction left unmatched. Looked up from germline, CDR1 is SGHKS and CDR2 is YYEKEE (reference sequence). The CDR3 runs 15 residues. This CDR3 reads CASSLQPSGGDTQYF. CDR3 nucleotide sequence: TGTGCCAGCAGCTTGCAGCCTAGCGGAGGAGATACGCAGTATTTT.

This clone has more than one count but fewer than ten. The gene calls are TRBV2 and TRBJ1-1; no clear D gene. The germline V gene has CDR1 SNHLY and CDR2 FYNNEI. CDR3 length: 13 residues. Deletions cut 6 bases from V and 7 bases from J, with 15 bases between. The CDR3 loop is CASREEIPDEAFF. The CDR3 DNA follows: TGTGCCAGCAGGGAGGAGATTCCCGATGAAGCTTTCTTT.

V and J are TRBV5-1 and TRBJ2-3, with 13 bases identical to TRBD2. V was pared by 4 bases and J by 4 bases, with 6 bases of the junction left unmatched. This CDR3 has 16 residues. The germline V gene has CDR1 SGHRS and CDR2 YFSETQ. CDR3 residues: CASSVLAGGPPDTQYF. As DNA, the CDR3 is TGCGCCAGCAGCGTACTAGCGGGAGGGCCTCCAGATACGCAGTATTTT.

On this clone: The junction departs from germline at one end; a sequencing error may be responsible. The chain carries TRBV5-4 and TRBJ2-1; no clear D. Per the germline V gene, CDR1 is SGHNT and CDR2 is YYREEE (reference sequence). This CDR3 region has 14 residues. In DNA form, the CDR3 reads TGTGCCAGCAGCTTGCGAGGTGGGAACGGTTTGCAGCTCTTC. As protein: CASSLRGGNGLQLF. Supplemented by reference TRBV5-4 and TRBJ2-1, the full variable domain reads ETGVTQSPTHLIKTRGQQVTLRCSSQSGHNTVSWYQQALGQGPQFIFQYYREEENGRGNFPPRFSGLQFPNYSSELNVNALELDDSALYLCASSLRGGNGLQLFGPGTRLTVL.

The CDR3, as DNA: TGTGCCAGCAGCTCTCCGGGACTAGCGGGAAAGGGGGACTACAATGAGCAGTTCTTC. This sequence encodes CASSSPGLAGKGDYNEQFF. The chain carries TRBV7-9 and TRBJ2-1, with TRBD2 matching over 13 bases. This CDR3 comprises 19 residues. J lost 3 bases, V lost 4 bases, and 12 bases had no gene match. The V gene's germline CDR1 is SEHNR and CDR2 FQNEAQ (reference sequence).

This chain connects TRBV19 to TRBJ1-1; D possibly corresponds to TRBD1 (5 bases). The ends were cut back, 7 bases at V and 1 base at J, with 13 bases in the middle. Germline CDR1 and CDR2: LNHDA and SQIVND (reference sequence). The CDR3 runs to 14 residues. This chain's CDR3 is CASTWGRENTEAFF. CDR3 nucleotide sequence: TGTGCCAGTACTTGGGGACGGGAGAACACTGAAGCTTTCTTT.

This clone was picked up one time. The CDR3 sequence is CASRSRDREWQPQHF. DNA of the CDR3: TGTGCCAGCAGGTCCCGGGACAGGGAATGGCAGCCCCAGCATTTT. The V gene is TRBV28, the J gene TRBJ1-5, with 9 bases matching TRBD1. V trimming: 6 bases; J trimming: 7 bases; junction bases outside the gene matches: 10. From germline, CDR1 is MDHEN and CDR2 SYDVKM. CDR3 length: 15 amino acids. The complete variable domain, with remaining parts taken from reference TRBV28 and TRBJ1-5, reads DVKVTQSSRYLVKRTGEKVFLECVQDMDHENMFWYRQDPGLGLRLIYFSYDVKMKEKGDIPEGYSVSREKKERFSLILESASTNQTSMYLCASRSRDREWQPQHFGDGTRLSIL.